This TCR beta chain is drawn from a study of cytomegalovirus exposure and HLA in healthy donors. Primers included in the PCR were 60 Vbeta and 13 Jbeta primers. Assay: immunoSEQ multiplex PCR; the TCRdb copy retains only in-frame clones and omits some. The sample includes over 110,000 clones. Findings and limits, study-wide: Among immune exposure information, only CMV serostatus was available. Rarity characterized most TCR sequences, yet some public TCRs appeared in many donors.

At collection, donors were nominally healthy, but unrecorded immune exposures were probable. Germline values: CDR1 SGHRS, CDR2 YFSETQ. The CDR3 totals 15 residues. Trimming pared 0 bases from V and 4 bases from J, leaving 13 bases between. On this clone: No antigen is known for it.

The chain employs TRBV5-1 and TRBJ1-1; tentatively, D is TRBD1 (6 bases). The receptor comes from a male donor in good health and CMV-seronegative. The sequenced material came from PBMCs. CDR3 protein: CASSLGRGGGTEAFF. The CDR3 nucleotides read TGCGCCAGCAGCTTGGGGCGGGGAGGGGGCACTGAAGCTTTCTTT.